This record concerns one T cell receptor (beta chain) sequence. This entry comes from a study of blood T cell repertoires in COVID-19. Generated by immunoSEQ multiplex PCR, the TCRdb table keeps only in-frame clones and is missing some. The table includes approximately 140,000 clones, 80% to 90% detected once. V shed 2 bases, J shed 4 bases, and the junction held 6 bases outside the gene matches. CDR1 SGHTA and CDR2 FQGNSA come from the germline V gene. The CDR3 spans 16 residues. The origin of this receptor is a man aged 70-80 years with acute or convalescent COVID-19. The chain carries TRBV7-2 and TRBJ1-1; 11 positions match TRBD1. Sequencing used peripheral blood. The CDR3: CASSLRWGQGGTEAFF. DNA of the CDR3: TGTGCCAGCAGCTTAAGGTGGGGACAGGGGGGCACTGAAGCTTTCTTT.